The next 22 T cell receptor beta chains were all read from a single sample in a study of identical twins. TCRdb reanalysed the 5' RACE reads using MiXCR and keeps one entry per CDR3 protein. In the table there are some 690,000 distinct CDR3 sequences, 21% of which are singletons. The same specimen was also included in a second study, on T cells expressing NK-cell markers.

The material sequenced was PBMCs. The receptor source for this set is a woman between 18 and 29 years old in good health.

This clonotype has ten or more counts. The chain has TRBV12-3 or TRBV12-4 and TRBJ1-5; D not resolved. This CDR3 spans 12 amino acids. V was trimmed by 6 bases and J by 10 bases, leaving 13 bases between them. The CDR3 nucleotides read TGTGCCAGCAGGAGAGGAGGCGGACCCCAGCATTTT. Its protein is CASRRGGGPQHF.

V is TRBV7-9 and J is TRBJ2-7; D is possibly TRBD1 (6 bases). The germline CDR1 and CDR2 sequences are SEHNR and FQNEAQ (reference sequence). The CDR3 has 13 residues. Between the trimmed V and J ends, which lost 2 bases and 6 bases, there was a span of 11 bases. This chain's CDR3 is CASSLPDSVEQYF. CDR3 in DNA: TGTGCCAGCAGCTTACCGGACAGTGTCGAGCAGTACTTC. The complete variable domain, with remaining parts taken from reference TRBV7-9 and TRBJ2-7, reads DTGVSQNPRHKITKRGQNVTFRCDPISEHNRLYWYRQTLGQGPEFLTYFQNEAQLEKSRLLSDRFSAERPKGSFSTLEIQRTEQGDSAMYLCASSLPDSVEQYFGPGTRLTVT.

The chain links TRBV7-8 to TRBJ2-5, with TRBD1 as a possible D gene (5 bases). The CDR3 totals 14 residues. Trimming took 5 bases from V and 0 from J, leaving 10 bases between them. The germline CDR1 and CDR2 sequences are SGHVS and FQNEAQ. The CDR3 DNA follows: TGTGCCAGCAGCCAATGGGGCTACCAAGAGACCCAGTACTTC. Its translation is CASSQWGYQETQYF. Together with reference TRBV7-8 and TRBJ2-5, the CDR3 gives the full variable domain: GAGVSQSPRYKVAKRGQDVALRCDPISGHVSLFWYQQALGQGPEFLTYFQNEAQLDKSGLPSDRFFAERPEGSVSTLKIQRTQQEDSAVYLCASSQWGYQETQYFGPGTRLLVL.

This chain joins TRBV12-3 or TRBV12-4 and TRBJ1-5, with D possibly being TRBD1 (6 bases). The CDR3 runs to 16 residues. V was trimmed by 4 bases and J by 0 bases, leaving 13 bases between them. The CDR3 coding sequence is TGTGCCAGCAGTTCCCCTGACAGGTTTAGCAATCAGCCCCAGCATTTT. Translated: CASSSPDRFSNQPQHF.

This clonotype was observed many times. J is TRBJ1-4 and V is TRBV6-1, with a weak D call TRBD1 (5 bases). Germline lookup yields CDR1 MNHNS and CDR2 SASEGT. V was shortened by 6 bases and J by 5 bases, with 13 bases between the two germline ends. The CDR3 is made up of 14 amino acids. This CDR3 is CASSRQNANEKLFF. In nucleotides, the CDR3 is TGTGCCAGCAGCCGACAGAACGCGAATGAAAAACTGTTTTTT.

This clonotype was counted between two and nine times. The V call is TRBV10-3, the J call TRBJ2-3; no clear D. CDR1 is ENHRY, CDR2 SYGVKD, per germline. V gave up 8 bases and J gave up 7 bases, with 13 bases separating them. This CDR3 region has 12 residues. The CDR3 reads CAIAGVRNTQYF. CDR3 DNA sequence: TGTGCCATCGCTGGGGTCAGGAATACGCAGTATTTT.

This clonotype was counted many times. The J gene is TRBJ2-3, the V gene TRBV18, with TRBD2 identical over 13 bases. From germline, CDR1 is KGHSH and CDR2 LQKENI. V lost 8 bases and J lost 8; bases outside the gene matches: 4. The CDR3 covers 13 residues. This CDR3 reads CASGLAGVATQYF. DNA for the CDR3: TGTGCCAGCGGACTAGCGGGAGTTGCTACGCAGTATTTT.

This clonotype showed up many times. The chain joins TRBV12-3 or TRBV12-4 to TRBJ2-4; D remains ambiguous. The CDR3 has 13 amino acids. Trimming pared 7 bases from V and 0 bases from J, leaving 7 bases between. In nucleotides, the CDR3 is TGTGCCAGCACCGAACTAGCCAAAAACATTCAGTACTTC. Amino acids: CASTELAKNIQYF.

J is TRBJ2-5 and V is TRBV7-8, with 8 bases fitting TRBD1. This CDR3 comprises 18 residues. The V and J ends lost 0 bases and 1 base, in that order; junction bases with no gene match: 10. Germline CDR1 reads SGHVS; CDR2 reads FQNEAQ. In DNA form, the CDR3 reads TGTGCCAGCAGCTTAGCTGGAGGGACAGGACCTTTCCAAGAGACCCAGTACTTC. Translated, it gives CASSLAGGTGPFQETQYF.

A few counts support this clonotype. This rearrangement joins TRBV7-2 to TRBJ2-1; no clear D gene. There are 11 residues in the CDR3. CDR1 and CDR2 (germline): SGHTA, FQGNSA. Trimming left V 3 bases short and J 8 bases short, with 5 bases between. The DNA for the CDR3 is TGTGCCAGCAGCTTCTTTGATGAGCAGTTCTTC. This codes for CASSFFDEQFF.

The chain uses TRBV9 and TRBJ2-7, with 8 bases that match TRBD1. The CDR3 sequence is 14 residues long. The J segment lost 3 bases and the V segment lost 0 bases, leaving 2 bases of the junction unmatched. Germline CDR1 and CDR2: SGDLS and YYNGEE. As DNA, the CDR3 is TGTGCCAGCAGCGTAGACGACAGGGGCTACGAGCAGTACTTC. This translates into CASSVDDRGYEQYF.

This clonotype was counted only a few times. The chain couples TRBV12-3 or TRBV12-4 to TRBJ2-3; TRBD2 is a possible D gene (6 bases). CDR3 length: 16 residues. V was clipped by 3 bases and J by 2 bases, with 15 bases between them. The CDR3 reads CASSLRGGEFTDTQYF. CDR3 in DNA: TGTGCCAGCAGTTTGCGGGGCGGGGAATTCACAGATACGCAGTATTTT.

This clonotype was counted only a few times. The chain uses TRBV20-1 and TRBJ2-7; weak D call: TRBD2 (6 bases). In germline, CDR1 is DFQATT, CDR2 SNEGSKA (reference sequence). The CDR3 consists of 13 residues. Deletions cut 6 bases from V and 9 bases from J, with 21 bases between. This CDR3 reads CSARDPTRVGQYF. In nucleotides, the CDR3 is TGCAGTGCGCGGGACCCAACCAGGGTCGGGCAGTACTTC.

The chain employs TRBV29-1 and TRBJ2-7; D assignment may be TRBD1 or TRBD2 (5 bases each). Trimming stripped 2 bases from V and 2 bases from J, with 13 bases between. Germline loops: CDR1 SQVTM, CDR2 ANQGSEA. This CDR3 spans 14 amino acids. CDR3 DNA sequence: TGCAGCGTTGAATGGGGCCAGGGACCCTACGAGCAGTACTTC. It yields the protein CSVEWGQGPYEQYF.

At least ten counts were recorded for this clonotype. The gene calls are TRBV29-1 and TRBJ1-1, with a possible D match to TRBD1 (5 bases). The CDR3 loop spans 17 amino acids. CDR1 is SQVTM and CDR2 is ANQGSEA in the germline V gene. V shed 5 bases and J shed 7 bases, with 29 bases lying between them. CDR3 amino acids: CSVYGTGLSQIRGEAFF. As DNA, the CDR3 is TGCAGCGTTTACGGGACCGGACTCTCGCAAATTAGGGGTGAAGCTTTCTTT.

This clonotype showed up just a few times. The J gene is TRBJ2-5, the V gene TRBV10-2; 10 nucleotides agree with TRBD2. CDR1 is WSHSY, CDR2 SAAADI, per germline. The CDR3 runs to 15 residues. The junction had 11 bases not matched to a gene; V was cut back by 7 bases and J by 6 bases. The CDR3, as DNA: TGCGCCAGCAATTCATTTAGCGGGAGGCGGCAGACCCAGTACTTC. Its translation is CASNSFSGRRQTQYF.

This chain connects TRBV12-3 or TRBV12-4 to TRBJ2-7; the match to TRBD2 covers 8 bases. The CDR3 consists of 11 residues. J gave up 6 bases and V 8 bases, and 3 bases lay outside the gene matches. CDR3 residues: CASSGGAEQYF. The CDR3 DNA reads as TGTGCCAGCTCCGGGGGGGCCGAGCAGTACTTC.

This clonotype was seen a few times. The V and J genes are TRBV11-1 and TRBJ2-1; possible D gene TRBD1, 6 bases. The germline gives CDR1 SGHAT, CDR2 FQDESV (reference sequence). V lost 2 bases and J 1 base, leaving 21 bases between the germline ends. The CDR3 runs 19 residues. CDR3 protein: CASSLRGSGAGWSYNEQFF. The CDR3 DNA is TGTGCCAGCAGCTTAAGGGGGAGTGGAGCAGGATGGTCCTACAATGAGCAGTTCTTC.

The J gene is TRBJ2-7, the V gene TRBV7-8; TRBD1 matches at 10 bases. The CDR3 totals 12 residues. The J segment lost 9 bases and the V segment lost 8 bases, leaving 7 bases of the junction unmatched. Germline CDR1 is SGHVS and CDR2 is FQNEAQ. The CDR3 is CASGFRDRGQYF. CDR3 nucleotides: TGTGCCAGCGGGTTCCGGGACAGGGGGCAGTACTTC.

The sample holds a few counts of this clonotype. The V call is TRBV20-1, the J call TRBJ2-5, with 8 bases lining up with TRBD2. This CDR3 has 15 amino acids. V shed 0 bases and J 5 bases; nucleotides not matched to a gene: 8. CDR1 is DFQATT, CDR2 SNEGSKA, per germline (reference sequence). The CDR3 bases are TGCAGTGCTAGAGATGTATCGGGAGGGCCGGAGACCCAGTACTTC. The encoded protein is CSARDVSGGPETQYF.

This clonotype showed up just a few times. V and J are TRBV5-1 and TRBJ2-1; D is undetermined. With 4 bases removed from V and 2 bases from J, the gap between germline ends came to 13 bases. Germline assignment: CDR1 SGHRS and CDR2 YFSETQ. This CDR3 has 15 residues. This CDR3 is CASSQTTSAYNEQFF. CDR3 DNA sequence: TGCGCCAGCAGCCAGACAACATCCGCCTACAATGAGCAGTTCTTC.

The chain is built from TRBV20-1 and TRBJ2-7, with a possible D match to TRBD1 (6 bases). V shed 8 bases and J shed 2 bases, with 16 bases lying between them. CDR1 is DFQATT and CDR2 is SNEGSKA in the germline V gene (reference sequence). The CDR3 loop spans 13 amino acids. Here the CDR3 reads CSPKQGLTYEQYF. For the CDR3, the DNA is TGCAGTCCAAAACAGGGTCTTACCTACGAGCAGTACTTC.